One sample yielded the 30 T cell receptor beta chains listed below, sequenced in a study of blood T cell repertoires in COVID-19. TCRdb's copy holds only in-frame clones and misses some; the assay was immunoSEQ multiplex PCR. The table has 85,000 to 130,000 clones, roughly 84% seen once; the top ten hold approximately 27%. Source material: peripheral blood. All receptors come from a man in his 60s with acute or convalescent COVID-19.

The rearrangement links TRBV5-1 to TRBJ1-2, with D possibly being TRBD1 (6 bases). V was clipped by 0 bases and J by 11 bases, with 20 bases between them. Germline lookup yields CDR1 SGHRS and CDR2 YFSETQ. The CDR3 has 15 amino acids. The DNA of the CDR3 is TGCGCCAGCAGCTTGGTGGCGGACAGCGGTTTGAGTTACACCTTC. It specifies CASSLVADSGLSYTF.

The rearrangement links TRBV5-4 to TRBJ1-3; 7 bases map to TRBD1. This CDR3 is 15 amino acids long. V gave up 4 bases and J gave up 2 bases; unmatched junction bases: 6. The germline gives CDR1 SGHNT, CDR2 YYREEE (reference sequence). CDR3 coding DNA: TGTGCCAGCAGCGCGGGACAGCGAACTGGAAACACCATATATTTT. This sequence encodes CASSAGQRTGNTIYF.

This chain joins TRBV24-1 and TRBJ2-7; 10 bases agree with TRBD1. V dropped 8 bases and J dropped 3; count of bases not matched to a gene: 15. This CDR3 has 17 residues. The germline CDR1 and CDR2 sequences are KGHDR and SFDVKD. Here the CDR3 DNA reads TGTGCCACCAACGTAGCGGACCGCGGACAGGGGGACTACGAGCAGTACTTC. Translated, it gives CATNVADRGQGDYEQYF.

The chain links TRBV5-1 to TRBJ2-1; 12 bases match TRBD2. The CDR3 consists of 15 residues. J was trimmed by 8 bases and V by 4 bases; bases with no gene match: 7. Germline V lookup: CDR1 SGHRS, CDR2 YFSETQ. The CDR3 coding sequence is TGCGCCAGCAGCCCCAGACTAGCGGGAGCCGATGAGCAGTTCTTC. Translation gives CASSPRLAGADEQFF.

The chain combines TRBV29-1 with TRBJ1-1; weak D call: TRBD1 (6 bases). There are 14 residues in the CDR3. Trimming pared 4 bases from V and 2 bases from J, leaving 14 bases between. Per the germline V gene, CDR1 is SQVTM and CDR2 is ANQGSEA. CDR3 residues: CSVGSRTVNTEAFF. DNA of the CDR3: TGCAGCGTTGGTAGCCGGACAGTTAACACTGAAGCTTTCTTT.

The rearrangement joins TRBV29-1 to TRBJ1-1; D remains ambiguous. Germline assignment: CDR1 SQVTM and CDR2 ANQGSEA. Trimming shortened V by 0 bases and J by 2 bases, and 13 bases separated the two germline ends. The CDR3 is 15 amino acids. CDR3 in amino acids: CSVEDSFDTNTEAFF. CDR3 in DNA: TGCAGCGTTGAAGATAGTTTCGACACTAACACTGAAGCTTTCTTT.

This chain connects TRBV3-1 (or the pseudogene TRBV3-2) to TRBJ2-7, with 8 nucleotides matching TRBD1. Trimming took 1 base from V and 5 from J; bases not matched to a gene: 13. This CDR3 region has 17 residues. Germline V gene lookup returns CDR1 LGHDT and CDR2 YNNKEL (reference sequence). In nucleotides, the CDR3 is TGTGCCAGCAGCCAAGGCGTTCCGACAGGGGATATGGACGAGCAGTACTTC. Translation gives CASSQGVPTGDMDEQYF.

The CDR3 DNA follows: TGTGCCAGCAGCTTCACTTCCTCAGGGGGCTTGGCTGGCTACACCTTC. Encoded protein: CASSFTSSGGLAGYTF. The gene calls are TRBV9 and TRBJ1-2, with 8 bases lining up with TRBD1. The CDR3 is 16 residues long. The V and J ends lost 4 bases and 7 bases, in that order; junction bases with no gene match: 15. Germline loops: CDR1 SGDLS, CDR2 YYNGEE.

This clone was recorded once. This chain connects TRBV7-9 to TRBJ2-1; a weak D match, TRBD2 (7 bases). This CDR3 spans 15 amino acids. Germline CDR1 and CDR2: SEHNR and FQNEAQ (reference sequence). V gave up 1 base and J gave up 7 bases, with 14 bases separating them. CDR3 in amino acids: CASSLGAGASNEQFF. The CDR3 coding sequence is TGTGCCAGCAGCTTAGGTGCGGGGGCCTCAAATGAGCAGTTCTTC.

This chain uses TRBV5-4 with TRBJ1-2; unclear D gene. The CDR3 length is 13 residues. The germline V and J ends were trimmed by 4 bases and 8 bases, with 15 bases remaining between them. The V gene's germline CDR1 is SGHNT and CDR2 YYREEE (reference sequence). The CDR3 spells CASSPSGAEGYTF. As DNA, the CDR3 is TGTGCCAGCAGCCCATCTGGAGCAGAAGGCTACACCTTC.

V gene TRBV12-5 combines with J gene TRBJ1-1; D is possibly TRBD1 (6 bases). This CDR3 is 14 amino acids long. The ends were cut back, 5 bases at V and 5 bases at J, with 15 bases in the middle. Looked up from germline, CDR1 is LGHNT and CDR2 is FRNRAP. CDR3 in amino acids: CASGPTGSETEAFF. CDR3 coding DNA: TGTGCTAGTGGTCCTACAGGGAGTGAGACTGAAGCTTTCTTT. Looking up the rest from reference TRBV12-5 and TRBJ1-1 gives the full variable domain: DARVTQTPRHKVTEMGQEVTMRCQPILGHNTVFWYRQTMMQGLELLAYFRNRAPLDDSGMPKDRFSAEMPDATLATLKIQPSEPRDSAVYFCASGPTGSETEAFFGQGTRLTVV.

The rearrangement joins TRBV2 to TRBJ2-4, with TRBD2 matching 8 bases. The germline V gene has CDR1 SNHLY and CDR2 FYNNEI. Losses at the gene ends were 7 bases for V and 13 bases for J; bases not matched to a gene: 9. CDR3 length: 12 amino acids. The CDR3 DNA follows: TGTGCCAGCATGTCGGGGGGGACCTGGCAGTACTTC. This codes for CASMSGGTWQYF.

The CDR3 DNA is TGCGCCAGCAGCTCCCTTGGGACAGGGATGAACACTGAAGCTTTCTTT. This gives the protein CASSSLGTGMNTEAFF. This rearrangement joins TRBV5-1 to TRBJ1-1, with TRBD1 matching over 9 bases. Germline V gene sequence: CDR1 SGHRS, CDR2 YFSETQ. This CDR3 has 16 amino acids. V shed 3 bases and J 0 bases; nucleotides not matched to a gene: 6.

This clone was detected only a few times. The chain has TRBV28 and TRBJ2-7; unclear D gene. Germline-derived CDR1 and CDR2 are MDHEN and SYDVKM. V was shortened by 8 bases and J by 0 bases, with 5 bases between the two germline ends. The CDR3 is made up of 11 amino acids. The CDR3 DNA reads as TGTGCCAGCCGGAGCTCCTACGAGCAGTACGTC. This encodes CASRSSYEQYV.

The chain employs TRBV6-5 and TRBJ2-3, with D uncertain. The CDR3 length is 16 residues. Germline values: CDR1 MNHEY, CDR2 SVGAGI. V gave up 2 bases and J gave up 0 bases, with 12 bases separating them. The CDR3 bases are TGTGCCAGCAGTTACGGTCGCTTAGATAGCACAGATACGCAGTATTTT. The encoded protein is CASSYGRLDSTDTQYF.

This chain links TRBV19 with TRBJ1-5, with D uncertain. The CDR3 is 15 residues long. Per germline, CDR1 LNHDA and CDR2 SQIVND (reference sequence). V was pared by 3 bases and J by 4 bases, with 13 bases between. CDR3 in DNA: TGTGCCAGTAGTATGCCCGGACGGGAAAATCAGCCCCAGCATTTT. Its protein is CASSMPGRENQPQHF.

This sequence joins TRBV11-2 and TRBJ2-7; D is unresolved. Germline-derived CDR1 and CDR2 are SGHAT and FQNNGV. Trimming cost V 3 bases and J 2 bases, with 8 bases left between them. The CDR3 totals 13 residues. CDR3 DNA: TGTGCCAGCAGCTTGACACACACCTACGAGCAGTACTTC. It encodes CASSLTHTYEQYF.

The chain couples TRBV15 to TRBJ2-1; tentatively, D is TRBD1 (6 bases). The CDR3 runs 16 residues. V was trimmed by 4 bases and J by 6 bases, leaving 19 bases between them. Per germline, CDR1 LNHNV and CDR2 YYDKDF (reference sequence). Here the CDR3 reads CATSKGGQLGLNEQFF. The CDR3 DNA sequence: TGTGCCACCAGCAAAGGCGGACAGTTGGGCCTCAATGAGCAGTTCTTC. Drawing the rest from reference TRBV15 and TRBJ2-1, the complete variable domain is DAMVIQNPRYQVTQFGKPVTLSCSQTLNHNVMYWYQQKSSQAPKLLFHYYDKDFNNEADTPDNFQSRRPNTSFCFLDIRSPGLGDTAMYLCATSKGGQLGLNEQFFGPGTRLTVL.

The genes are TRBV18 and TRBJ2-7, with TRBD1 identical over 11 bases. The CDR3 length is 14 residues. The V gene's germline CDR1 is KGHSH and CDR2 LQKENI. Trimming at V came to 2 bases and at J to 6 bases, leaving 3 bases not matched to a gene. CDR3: CASSPLGQGVEQYF. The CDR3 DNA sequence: TGTGCCAGCTCACCATTGGGACAGGGGGTCGAGCAGTACTTC.

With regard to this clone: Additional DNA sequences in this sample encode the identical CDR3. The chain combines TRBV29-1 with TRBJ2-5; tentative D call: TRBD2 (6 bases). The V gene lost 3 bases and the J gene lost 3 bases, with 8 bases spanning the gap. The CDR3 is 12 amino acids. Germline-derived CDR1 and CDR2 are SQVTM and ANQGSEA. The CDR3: CSVDGGEETQYF. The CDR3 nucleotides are TGCAGCGTTGACGGGGGAGAAGAGACCCAGTACTTC.

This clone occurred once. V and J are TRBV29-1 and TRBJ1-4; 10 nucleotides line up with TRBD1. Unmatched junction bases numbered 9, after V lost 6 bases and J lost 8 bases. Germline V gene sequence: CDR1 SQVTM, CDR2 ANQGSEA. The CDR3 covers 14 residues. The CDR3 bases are TGCAGCGTGGTCGACAGGGGGCAAGGCGAAAAACTGTTTTTT. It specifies CSVVDRGQGEKLFF. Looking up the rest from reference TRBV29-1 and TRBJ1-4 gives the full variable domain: SAVISQKPSRDICQRGTSLTIQCQVDSQVTMMFWYRQQPGQSLTLIATANQGSEATYESGFVIDKFPISRPNLTFSTLTVSNMSPEDSSIYLCSVVDRGQGEKLFFGSGTQLSVL.

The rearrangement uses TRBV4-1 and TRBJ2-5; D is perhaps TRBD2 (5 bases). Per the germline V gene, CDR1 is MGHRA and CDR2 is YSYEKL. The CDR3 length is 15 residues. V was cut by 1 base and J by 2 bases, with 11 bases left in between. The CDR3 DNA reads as TGCGCCAGCAGCCAAGTCGGGGTGAGGCAAGAGACCCAGTACTTC. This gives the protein CASSQVGVRQETQYF.

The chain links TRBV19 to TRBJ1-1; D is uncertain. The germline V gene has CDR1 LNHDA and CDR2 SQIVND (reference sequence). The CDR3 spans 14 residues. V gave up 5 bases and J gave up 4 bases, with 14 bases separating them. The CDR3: CASSFGGLGTEAFF. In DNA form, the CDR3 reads TGTGCCAGTAGTTTTGGAGGGCTGGGCACTGAAGCTTTCTTT.

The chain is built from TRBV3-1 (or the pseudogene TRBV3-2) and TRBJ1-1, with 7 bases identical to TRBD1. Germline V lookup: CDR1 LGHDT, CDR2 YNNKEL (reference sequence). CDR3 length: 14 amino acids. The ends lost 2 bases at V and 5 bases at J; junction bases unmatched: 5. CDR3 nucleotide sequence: TGTGCCAGCAGCCAATCGAGGGGGCGTACTGAAGCTTTCTTT. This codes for CASSQSRGRTEAFF.

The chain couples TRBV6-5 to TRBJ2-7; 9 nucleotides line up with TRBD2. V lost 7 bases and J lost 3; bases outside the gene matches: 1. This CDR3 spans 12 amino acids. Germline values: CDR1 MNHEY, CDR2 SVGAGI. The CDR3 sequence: CASIAGDYEQYV. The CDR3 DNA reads TGTGCCAGCATAGCGGGAGACTACGAGCAGTACGTC.

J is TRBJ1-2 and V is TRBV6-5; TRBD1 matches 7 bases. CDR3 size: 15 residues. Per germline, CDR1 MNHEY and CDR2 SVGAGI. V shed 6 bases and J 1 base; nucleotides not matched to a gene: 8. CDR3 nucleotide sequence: TGTGCCAGCAGCAAACAGGGGATTAATAACTATGGCTACACCTTC. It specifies CASSKQGINNYGYTF.

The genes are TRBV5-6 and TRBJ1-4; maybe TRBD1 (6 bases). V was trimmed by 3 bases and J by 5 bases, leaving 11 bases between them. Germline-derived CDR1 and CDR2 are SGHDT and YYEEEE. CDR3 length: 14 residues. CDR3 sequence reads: CASSSQGRNEKLFF. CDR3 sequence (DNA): TGTGCCAGCAGCTCGCAGGGGCGGAATGAAAAACTGTTTTTT. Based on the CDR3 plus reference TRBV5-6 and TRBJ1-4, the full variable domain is DAGVTQSPTHLIKTRGQQVTLRCSPKSGHDTVSWYQQALGQGPQFIFQYYEEEERQRGNFPDRFSGHQFPNYSSELNVNALLLGDSALYLCASSSQGRNEKLFFGSGTQLSVL.

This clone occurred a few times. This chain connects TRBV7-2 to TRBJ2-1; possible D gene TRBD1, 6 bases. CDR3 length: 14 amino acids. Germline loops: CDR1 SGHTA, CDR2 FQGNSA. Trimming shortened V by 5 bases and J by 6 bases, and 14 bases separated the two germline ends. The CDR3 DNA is TGTGCCAGCAGCCCCAGGACAGCTCCCAATGAGCAGTTCTTC. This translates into CASSPRTAPNEQFF.

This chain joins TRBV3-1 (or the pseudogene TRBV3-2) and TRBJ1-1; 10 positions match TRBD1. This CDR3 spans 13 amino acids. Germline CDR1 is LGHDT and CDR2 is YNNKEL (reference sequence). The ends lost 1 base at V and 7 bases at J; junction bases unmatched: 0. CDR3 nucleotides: TGTGCCAGCAGCCAAGGGACAGGGGGTGAAGCTTTCTTT. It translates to CASSQGTGGEAFF.

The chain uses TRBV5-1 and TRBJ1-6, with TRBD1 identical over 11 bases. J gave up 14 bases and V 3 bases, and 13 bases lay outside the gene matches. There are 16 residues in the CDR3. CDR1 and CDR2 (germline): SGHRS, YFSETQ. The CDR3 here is CASSSNLRTGGEALHF. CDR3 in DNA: TGCGCCAGCAGCTCCAATTTGAGGACAGGGGGCGAGGCCCTCCACTTT.